The 8 T cell receptor beta chains presented below share a single source sample, sequenced in a study of technical replicates of blood from a few donors. TCRdb keeps only in-frame clones here, not all; method: immunoSEQ multiplex PCR. The sample has roughly 81,000 clones; around 85% are singletons. Sequencing was performed on PBMCs. These receptors all come from a human donor in good health. Some clones in this sample may be carry-over from other donors' samples.

The gene calls are TRBV4-1 and TRBJ2-5; maybe TRBD1 (5 bases). The CDR3 runs 16 residues. With 0 bases removed from V and 4 bases from J, the gap between germline ends came to 15 bases. The germline CDR1 and CDR2 sequences are MGHRA and YSYEKL. CDR3 nucleotide sequence: TGCGCCAGCAGCCAAGAAGGCCTTAGTGGGGCAGAGACCCAGTACTTC. It translates to CASSQEGLSGAETQYF.

J is TRBJ1-1 and V is TRBV4-3; D unclear. V was trimmed by 3 bases and J by 4 bases, leaving 15 bases between them. Germline V gives CDR1 LGHNA, CDR2 YSLEER. The CDR3 has 15 residues. The CDR3 nucleotides read TGCGCCAGCAGCCAGAGAGACATGTTTAGCACTGAAGCTTTCTTT. Translation gives CASSQRDMFSTEAFF.

The genes are TRBV10-3 and TRBJ2-7; possible D gene TRBD2, 5 bases. The CDR3 sequence is 16 residues long. CDR1 and CDR2 (germline): ENHRY, SYGVKD. Trimming took off 0 bases at V and 0 bases at J, with 12 bases between the two ends. In nucleotides, the CDR3 is TGTGCCATCAGTGAGTCGCGTCTAGCAATCTCCTACGAGCAGTACTTC. Amino acids: CAISESRLAISYEQYF.

The chain recombines TRBV9 with TRBJ1-5; 9 bases are a match to TRBD1. Germline trimming cut 3 bases from V and 6 bases from J; bases unmatched to any gene: 7. The CDR3 sequence is 15 residues long. The germline V gene has CDR1 SGDLS and CDR2 YYNGEE. The CDR3 reads CASSEGPGQGQPQHF. The CDR3 DNA reads TGTGCCAGCAGCGAGGGTCCGGGACAGGGTCAGCCCCAGCATTTT.

This clone was seen only once. V usage is TRBV6-5 and J usage is TRBJ2-5, with TRBD1 as a possible D gene (6 bases). Trimming took 6 bases from V and 2 from J, leaving 10 bases between them. Germline V gene data show CDR1 as MNHEY and CDR2 as SVGAGI. This CDR3 is 13 amino acids long. CDR3 sequence (DNA): TGTGCCAGCAGAAGGACAGAGCAAGAGACCCAGTACTTC. It translates to CASRRTEQETQYF.

The J gene is TRBJ1-2, the V gene TRBV4-3; the D gene is possibly TRBD1 (6 bases). This CDR3 has 19 amino acids. V was clipped by 0 bases and J by 1 base, with 21 bases between them. Germline V gives CDR1 LGHNA, CDR2 YSLEER. The CDR3 nucleotides read TGCGCCAGCAGCCAAGATCAGAGGACAGCGACGCCGAATAACTATGGCTACACCTTC. This codes for CASSQDQRTATPNNYGYTF.

The CDR3 protein is CASSASTGPHYGYTF. The CDR3 region has the DNA TGTGCCAGCAGCGCCTCGACAGGACCTCACTATGGCTACACCTTC. The chain has TRBV9 and TRBJ1-2, with D tentatively TRBD1 (6 bases). CDR3 length equals 15 residues. In germline, CDR1 is SGDLS, CDR2 YYNGEE. The V gene lost 3 bases and the J gene lost 3 bases, with 15 bases spanning the gap.

The chain is built from TRBV11-2 and TRBJ2-3; weak D call: TRBD2 (5 bases). Trimming removed 2 bases at V and 4 bases at J, with 10 bases between. The CDR3 is 14 residues long. Germline CDR1 SGHAT, CDR2 FQNNGV. CDR3 amino acids: CASSLKFSADTQYF. In nucleotides, the CDR3 is TGTGCCAGCAGCTTAAAGTTTAGCGCAGATACGCAGTATTTT. Variable domain in full (rest from reference TRBV11-2 and TRBJ2-3): EAGVAQSPRYKIIEKRQSVAFWCNPISGHATLYWYQQILGQGPKLLIQFQNNGVVDDSQLPKDRFSAERLKGVDSTLKIQPAKLEDSAVYLCASSLKFSADTQYFGPGTRLTVL.